The next 19 T cell receptor beta chains were all read from a single sample in a study of T cells in Graves' hyperthyroidism and ophthalmopathy. It was RNA transcripts that yielded the amplified TCR beta CDR3 regions. Carried out on the TCR CDR3, a first-round RT-PCR used the HTBI primer set. One entry per CDR3 protein results from TCRdb running MiXCR on the multiplex PCR reads. The sample has about 840,000 distinct CDR3 sequences; approximately 40% are singletons. Material for sequencing was blood. These receptors were collected from a young man with Graves' hyperthyroidism.

This clonotype was observed a few times. J is TRBJ2-5 and V is TRBV20-1; the D gene is possibly TRBD1 (6 bases). This CDR3 is built from 14 residues. V was shortened by 6 bases and J by 4 bases, with 18 bases between the two germline ends. The germline gives CDR1 DFQATT, CDR2 SNEGSKA (reference sequence). The CDR3 here is CSAPRGFRGETQYF. The CDR3 DNA is TGCAGTGCACCTCGGGGCTTCAGGGGAGAGACCCAGTACTTC.

The chain carries TRBV29-1 and TRBJ2-7; TRBD1 agrees at 8 bases. The V gene end was trimmed by 6 bases and the J gene end by 3 bases; junction bases not matched to a gene: 7. This CDR3 contains 13 residues. Germline V lookup: CDR1 SQVTM, CDR2 ANQGSEA. This CDR3 reads CSVRTGTGYEQYF. Here the CDR3 DNA reads TGCAGCGTCCGGACAGGGACGGGCTACGAGCAGTACTTC.

The genes are TRBV25-1 and TRBJ1-2; tentative D call: TRBD1 (5 bases). The CDR3 loop spans 12 amino acids. Germline V gene sequence: CDR1 MGHDK, CDR2 SYGVNS. V lost 5 bases and J lost 7, with 11 bases in between. Here the CDR3 reads CASSRGVGGYTF. CDR3 sequence (DNA): TGTGCCAGCAGTAGGGGTGTGGGTGGCTACACCTTC.

The chain employs TRBV9 and TRBJ2-2, with TRBD2 as a possible D gene (6 bases). With 4 bases removed from V and 0 bases from J, the gap between germline ends came to 13 bases. There are 16 residues in the CDR3. Germline loops: CDR1 SGDLS, CDR2 YYNGEE. The chain's CDR3 is CASSHLSGPNTGELFF. The CDR3 DNA is TGTGCCAGCAGCCACCTCAGCGGGCCGAACACCGGGGAGCTGTTTTTT.

As regards this clonotype: This may come from a read error, since a much larger clone is one base off. CDR3 region: CASSPTGDEAFF. The CDR3 DNA reads TGTGCCAGCAGCCCCACGGGTGATGAAGCTTTCTTT. The rearrangement links TRBV7-9 to TRBJ1-1; D unclear. This CDR3 is 12 amino acids long. Per germline, CDR1 SEHNR and CDR2 FQNEAQ (reference sequence). V lost 5 bases and J 7 bases, leaving 11 bases between the germline ends.

Note on this clonotype: A much larger clone sits a single nucleotide away, making a read error possible. This rearrangement joins TRBV2 to TRBJ2-2; 14 bases agree with TRBD2. Germline values: CDR1 SNHLY, CDR2 FYNNEI. V dropped 6 bases and J dropped 6; count of bases not matched to a gene: 3. The CDR3 length is 15 residues. Here the CDR3 reads CASSGTSGGPGELFF. Here the CDR3 DNA reads TGTGCCAGCAGCGGGACTAGCGGGGGTCCCGGGGAGCTGTTTTTT.

Ten or more counts support this clonotype. This chain connects TRBV29-1 to TRBJ1-5, with D perhaps matching TRBD1 (5 bases). From germline, CDR1 is SQVTM and CDR2 ANQGSEA. The germline V and J ends were trimmed by 4 bases and 3 bases, with 10 bases remaining between them. The CDR3 is 13 amino acids. The CDR3 reads CSVGQGLNQPQHF. The CDR3 bases are TGCAGCGTTGGGCAGGGTCTCAATCAGCCCCAGCATTTT.

This clonotype has ten or more counts. The chain is built from TRBV29-1 and TRBJ2-5; 11 nucleotides align to TRBD2. V lost 6 bases, J lost 5 bases, and 11 bases stayed unmatched. Germline V CDR1 and CDR2: SQVTM, ANQGSEA. The CDR3 spans 15 residues. CDR3 amino acids: CSVSGTSGFGETQYF. DNA for the CDR3: TGCAGCGTGAGCGGGACTAGCGGCTTCGGGGAGACCCAGTACTTC.

At least ten counts were recorded for this clonotype. The chain has TRBV29-1 and TRBJ2-7, with 9 bases that match TRBD2. Germline trimming cut 3 bases from V and 6 bases from J; bases unmatched to any gene: 6. The CDR3 runs to 13 residues. Germline V CDR1 and CDR2: SQVTM, ANQGSEA. The DNA for the CDR3 is TGCAGCGTTGACGGCGGGAGGGCCCCCGAGCAGTACTTC. Translated, it gives CSVDGGRAPEQYF.

This clonotype was observed many times. The chain recombines TRBV7-2 with TRBJ2-2; D remains ambiguous. Trimming removed 5 bases at V and 7 bases at J, with 5 bases between. The CDR3 runs 11 residues. From germline, CDR1 is SGHTA and CDR2 FQGNSA. The CDR3 reads CASSPFGELFF. The CDR3 DNA follows: TGTGCCAGCAGCCCTTTCGGGGAGCTGTTTTTT.

In its sample, this clonotype was seen many times. The V gene is TRBV25-1, the J gene TRBJ2-2, with D perhaps TRBD1 (5 bases). The germline V and J ends were trimmed by 5 bases and 6 bases, with 13 bases remaining between them. Germline CDR1 and CDR2: MGHDK and SYGVNS. The length of the CDR3 is 14 residues. DNA for the CDR3: TGTGCCAGCAGTCTGCCAGGGATAGCCGGGGAGCTGTTTTTT. It is translated as CASSLPGIAGELFF. Drawing the rest from reference TRBV25-1 and TRBJ2-2, the complete variable domain is EADIYQTPRYLVIGTGKKITLECSQTMGHDKMYWYQQDPGMELHLIHYSYGVNSTEKGDLSSESTVSRIRTEHFPLTLESARPSHTSQYLCASSLPGIAGELFFGEGSRLTVL.

Many counts were recorded for this clonotype. The chain recombines TRBV9 with TRBJ2-5; D may be TRBD1 (5 bases). The CDR3 has 14 amino acids. Germline assignment: CDR1 SGDLS and CDR2 YYNGEE. The germline V and J ends were trimmed by 5 bases and 1 base, with 12 bases remaining between them. The CDR3 nucleotides are TGTGCCAGCAGTGTGGGGCCGATCCAAGAGACCCAGTACTTC. Translating gives CASSVGPIQETQYF.

This clonotype was seen repeatedly, ten times or more. The CDR3 protein is CASNTGLNQPQHF. Here the CDR3 DNA reads TGTGCCAGCAATACGGGCCTCAATCAGCCCCAGCATTTT. V usage is TRBV12-3 or TRBV12-4 and J usage is TRBJ1-5; the D is unclear. The CDR3 totals 13 residues. V lost 7 bases and J lost 3, with 10 bases in between.

This chain uses TRBV7-6 with TRBJ1-6, with D perhaps matching TRBD1 (5 bases). V lost 7 bases to trimming and J lost 8 bases, with 15 bases between them. This CDR3 is built from 14 residues. Per the germline V gene, CDR1 is SGHVS and CDR2 is FNYEAQ. The CDR3 protein is CASNSGTRDSPLHF. CDR3 nucleotide sequence: TGTGCCAGCAACTCCGGGACCAGGGATTCACCCCTCCACTTT.

In nucleotides, the CDR3 is TGCAGCTTAGACAGGGGCCTAAGCTCCTACGAGCAGTACTTC. The encoded protein is CSLDRGLSSYEQYF. The rearrangement uses TRBV29-1 and TRBJ2-7; the match to TRBD1 covers 8 bases. Trimming removed 8 bases from V and 0 bases from J; junction bases left unmatched: 9. The CDR3 covers 14 residues. Germline values: CDR1 SQVTM, CDR2 ANQGSEA.

To note about this clonotype: Just one base apart from a much larger clone, this may be a read error. The chain recombines TRBV20-1 with TRBJ1-2, with D possibly being TRBD1 (5 bases). CDR3 length: 11 amino acids. Germline V gene data show CDR1 as DFQATT and CDR2 as SNEGSKA (reference sequence). V lost 8 bases and J lost 8, with 15 bases in between. The chain's CDR3 is CSSDGDEGYTF. CDR3 in DNA: TGCAGTTCAGACGGGGACGAAGGCTACACCTTC.

This clonotype was counted at least ten times. The chain has TRBV15 and TRBJ1-5; 12 bases fit TRBD1. Trimming cost V 3 bases and J 7 bases; bases outside gene matches: 4. Germline V gives CDR1 LNHNV, CDR2 YYDKDF (reference sequence). The CDR3 totals 15 residues. The CDR3 protein is CATSRGQGAWQPQHF. The CDR3 DNA follows: TGTGCCACCAGCAGGGGACAGGGGGCATGGCAGCCCCAGCATTTT.

This clonotype appeared many times. This chain joins TRBV19 and TRBJ1-1; D is ambiguous. Looked up from germline, CDR1 is LNHDA and CDR2 is SQIVND (reference sequence). The CDR3 has 11 amino acids. The V and J ends lost 1 base and 10 bases respectively, with 7 bases between them. CDR3: CASSIGPGAFF. Here the CDR3 DNA reads TGTGCCAGTAGTATAGGGCCCGGAGCTTTCTTT.

This chain connects TRBV6-1 to TRBJ2-2; no clear D gene. V lost 7 bases and J 2 bases, leaving 11 bases between the germline ends. Germline loops: CDR1 MNHNS, CDR2 SASEGT. The CDR3 covers 14 residues. Here the CDR3 DNA reads TGTGCCAGCATTGACCGGATAAACACCGGGGAGCTGTTTTTT. This encodes CASIDRINTGELFF.